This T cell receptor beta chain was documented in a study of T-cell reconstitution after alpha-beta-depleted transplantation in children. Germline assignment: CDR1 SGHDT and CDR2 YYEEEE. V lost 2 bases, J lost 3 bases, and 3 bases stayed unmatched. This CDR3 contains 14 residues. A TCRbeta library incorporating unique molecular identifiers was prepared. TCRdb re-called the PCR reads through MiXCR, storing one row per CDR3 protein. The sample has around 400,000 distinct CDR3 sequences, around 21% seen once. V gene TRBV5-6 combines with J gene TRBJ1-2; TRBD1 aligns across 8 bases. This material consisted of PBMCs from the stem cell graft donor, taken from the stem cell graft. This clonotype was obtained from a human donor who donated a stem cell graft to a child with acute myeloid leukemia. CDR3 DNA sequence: TGTGCCAGCAGCTTCCAGGGGGCAGACTATGGCTACACCTTC. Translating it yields CASSFQGADYGYTF.